The 20 T cell receptor beta chains reported below all come from one sample, sequenced in a study of T cell responses to AZD1222 COVID-19 vaccine. Generated by immunoSEQ multiplex PCR, the TCRdb table keeps only in-frame clones and is missing some. This sample has 150,000 to 200,000 clones; 88% occur once, and the top ten carry 0.49%. Sequences were derived from peripheral blood, sampled on day 0 of AZD1222 vaccination. Source of these receptors: an adult in good health.

V usage is TRBV7-8 and J usage is TRBJ2-1, with 7 bases lining up with TRBD2. This CDR3 is 17 amino acids long. V shed 3 bases, J shed 0 bases, and the junction held 8 bases outside the gene matches. CDR1 and CDR2 from the germline V gene are SGHVS and FQNEAQ. The DNA of the CDR3 is TGTGCCAGCAGCTTCAACCCTAGCGGAAGCTCCTACAATGAGCAGTTCTTC. This encodes CASSFNPSGSSYNEQFF.

CDR3 region: CASSEYRGTSGVTEFF. The CDR3 region has the DNA TGTGCCAGTAGTGAGTATAGGGGGACTAGCGGGGTCACAGAATTCTTC. J is TRBJ2-1 and V is TRBV19, with TRBD2 identical over 13 bases. CDR3 length: 16 amino acids. Trimming removed 5 bases from V and 16 bases from J; junction bases left unmatched: 17. Germline assignment: CDR1 LNHDA and CDR2 SQIVND (reference sequence).

This chain joins TRBV7-3 and TRBJ2-3; 8 bases map to TRBD2. The CDR3 runs 14 residues. V shed 2 bases, J shed 5 bases, and the junction held 3 bases outside the gene matches. Germline lookup yields CDR1 SGHTA and CDR2 FQGTGA. The chain's CDR3 is CASSLLGLEDTQYF. DNA of the CDR3: TGTGCCAGCAGCTTATTGGGACTAGAAGATACGCAGTATTTT. The complete variable domain, with remaining parts taken from reference TRBV7-3 and TRBJ2-3, reads GAGVSQTPSNKVTEKGKYVELRCDPISGHTALYWYRQSLGQGPEFLIYFQGTGAADDSGLPNDRFFAVRPEGSVSTLKIQRTERGDSAVYLCASSLLGLEDTQYFGPGTRLTVL.

The chain employs TRBV19 and TRBJ2-7; D is perhaps TRBD1 or TRBD2 (5 bases each). The germline V and J ends were trimmed by 6 bases and 3 bases, with 18 bases remaining between them. Germline CDR1 reads LNHDA; CDR2 reads SQIVND (reference sequence). CDR3 length: 15 amino acids. The chain's CDR3 is CASSIYPGPDYEQYF. The DNA of the CDR3 is TGTGCCAGTAGCATCTACCCGGGACCCGACTACGAGCAGTACTTC. Full variable domain (missing parts from reference TRBV19 and TRBJ2-7): DGGITQSPKYLFRKEGQNVTLSCEQNLNHDAMYWYRQDPGQGLRLIYYSQIVNDFQKGDIAEGYSVSREKKESFPLTVTSAQKNPTAFYLCASSIYPGPDYEQYFGPGTRLTVT.

Turning to this clone: The sample carries other DNA sequences with the same CDR3. This chain connects TRBV6-5 to TRBJ1-4; D gene ambiguous. Germline CDR1 reads MNHEY; CDR2 reads SVGAGI. V was pared by 2 bases and J by 8 bases, with 9 bases between. This CDR3 contains 13 residues. As DNA, the CDR3 is TGTGCCAGCAGTTACAGGGATGGGGAAAAACTGTTTTTT. As protein: CASSYRDGEKLFF.

The V call is TRBV5-1, the J call TRBJ2-2; D remains ambiguous. The CDR3 totals 17 residues. V dropped 0 bases and J dropped 2 bases, with 14 bases sitting between them. CDR1 and CDR2 from the germline V gene are SGHRS and YFSETQ. The CDR3 reads CASSLAYRTQNTGELFF. CDR3 sequence (DNA): TGCGCCAGCAGCTTGGCCTATCGGACCCAAAACACCGGGGAGCTGTTTTTT. The full variable domain, rest sourced from reference TRBV5-1 and TRBJ2-2, is KAGVTQTPRYLIKTRGQQVTLSCSPISGHRSVSWYQQTPGQGLQFLFEYFSETQRNKGNFPGRFSGRQFSNSRSEMNVSTLELGDSALYLCASSLAYRTQNTGELFFGEGSRLTVL.

V is TRBV29-1 and J is TRBJ2-1; 11 positions match TRBD2. Germline trimming cut 1 base from V and 3 bases from J; bases unmatched to any gene: 8. This CDR3 is built from 17 residues. CDR1 SQVTM and CDR2 ANQGSEA come from the germline V gene. Here the CDR3 DNA reads TGCAGCGTTGAAGGGGGTGTAGCGGGAGGGATCTACAATGAGCAGTTCTTC. Translating gives CSVEGGVAGGIYNEQFF.

The J gene is TRBJ2-1, the V gene TRBV7-3; D is uncertain. CDR3 length: 13 amino acids. Germline V gene data show CDR1 as SGHTA and CDR2 as FQGTGA. Trimming removed 4 bases from V and 9 bases from J, with 13 bases in between. CDR3 residues: CASSSQELSEQFF. CDR3 DNA sequence: TGTGCCAGCAGCTCCCAAGAGCTCAGTGAGCAGTTCTTC.

This chain connects TRBV28 to TRBJ2-5, with 12 bases that match TRBD1. V shed 6 bases and J 2 bases; nucleotides not matched to a gene: 1. The CDR3 length is 14 residues. Germline CDR1 is MDHEN and CDR2 is SYDVKM. This CDR3 reads CASRGQGAQETQYF. The CDR3 DNA reads as TGTGCCAGCAGGGGACAGGGGGCTCAAGAGACCCAGTACTTC.

V usage is TRBV6-5 and J usage is TRBJ2-7, with 8 nucleotides matching TRBD2. The ends lost 2 bases at V and 6 bases at J; junction bases unmatched: 6. Germline V gene data show CDR1 as MNHEY and CDR2 as SVGAGI. This CDR3 has 14 amino acids. The CDR3 DNA reads TGTGCCAGCAGTTACCTGGCGGGGGGATCCGAGCAGTACTTC. Its translation is CASSYLAGGSEQYF.

The V call is TRBV19, the J call TRBJ1-1, with 7 bases aligning to TRBD1. Trimming removed 5 bases from V and 0 bases from J; junction bases left unmatched: 3. Germline V gene lookup returns CDR1 LNHDA and CDR2 SQIVND (reference sequence). This CDR3 is built from 14 residues. The CDR3 is CASSRGGMNTEAFF. CDR3 coding DNA: TGTGCCAGTAGTCGAGGGGGCATGAACACTGAAGCTTTCTTT. The whole variable domain, filled in from reference TRBV19 and TRBJ1-1, reads DGGITQSPKYLFRKEGQNVTLSCEQNLNHDAMYWYRQDPGQGLRLIYYSQIVNDFQKGDIAEGYSVSREKKESFPLTVTSAQKNPTAFYLCASSRGGMNTEAFFGQGTRLTVV.

V is TRBV28 and J is TRBJ1-2; the match to TRBD1 covers 10 bases. This CDR3 region has 15 residues. Germline values: CDR1 MDHEN, CDR2 SYDVKM. V lost 3 bases and J lost 8; bases outside the gene matches: 9. CDR3 loop: CASSLSRTGGWGYTF. DNA for the CDR3: TGTGCCAGCAGTTTGAGTCGGACAGGGGGTTGGGGCTACACCTTC.

The V gene is TRBV4-1, the J gene TRBJ1-6, with a possible D match to TRBD1 (6 bases). The CDR3 has 16 residues. Trimming shortened V by 1 base and J by 6 bases, and 13 bases separated the two germline ends. Germline loops: CDR1 MGHRA, CDR2 YSYEKL. The CDR3 here is CASSQGTGLSNSPLHF. The CDR3, as DNA: TGCGCCAGCAGCCAAGGTACAGGGCTCAGTAATTCACCCCTCCACTTT.

This chain uses TRBV7-2 with TRBJ2-7; D gene unclear. The germline gives CDR1 SGHTA, CDR2 FQGNSA. Trimming removed 4 bases from V and 3 bases from J, with 10 bases in between. The CDR3 totals 13 residues. The CDR3 bases are TGTGCCAGCAGCTCCCGGACGATCTACGAGCAGTACTTC. This encodes CASSSRTIYEQYF.

This clone has a handful of counts. This rearrangement joins TRBV3-1 (or the pseudogene TRBV3-2) to TRBJ1-5; D uncertain. The CDR3 contains 12 residues. Trimming stripped 2 bases from V and 4 bases from J, with 3 bases between. Germline V CDR1 and CDR2: LGHDT, YNNKEL (reference sequence). For the CDR3, the DNA is TGTGCCAGCAGCCAACCGAATCAGCCCCAGCATTTT. Amino acid sequence: CASSQPNQPQHF.

J is TRBJ2-7 and V is TRBV18; possible D gene TRBD1, 6 bases. This CDR3 is built from 14 residues. V lost 5 bases and J lost 5, with 16 bases in between. Germline V gene sequence: CDR1 KGHSH, CDR2 LQKENI. The CDR3 spells CASSVSTGVHEQYF. CDR3 nucleotides: TGTGCCAGCTCAGTTTCGACAGGAGTTCACGAGCAGTACTTC.

The rearrangement links TRBV15 to TRBJ1-4, with D perhaps matching TRBD1 (5 bases). V was trimmed by 0 bases and J by 7 bases, leaving 15 bases between them. The CDR3 covers 16 residues. In germline, CDR1 is LNHNV, CDR2 YYDKDF (reference sequence). CDR3 sequence reads: CATSRDPAGTSEKLFF. CDR3 in DNA: TGTGCCACCAGCAGAGATCCAGCAGGGACGAGTGAAAAACTGTTTTTT.

The gene calls are TRBV25-1 and TRBJ2-7; 7 positions match TRBD1. Trimming removed 6 bases from V and 5 bases from J; junction bases left unmatched: 13. The CDR3 contains 15 residues. Germline CDR1 and CDR2: MGHDK and SYGVNS. The CDR3 here is CASRPFKQGLDEQYF. CDR3 nucleotide sequence: TGTGCCAGCAGACCTTTCAAACAGGGGCTCGACGAGCAGTACTTC.

The chain recombines TRBV4-2 with TRBJ1-5; the D gene is possibly TRBD1 (6 bases). V was pared by 0 bases and J by 1 base, with 13 bases between. CDR3 length: 17 residues. CDR1 LGHNA and CDR2 YNFKEQ come from the germline V gene. The CDR3 nucleotides read TGTGCCAGCAGCCAAGATGCCGGGGGCGGCAGCAATCAGCCCCAGCATTTT. As protein: CASSQDAGGGSNQPQHF.

The rearrangement links TRBV27 to TRBJ2-2; D gene uncertain. The CDR3 sequence is 14 residues long. The germline gives CDR1 MNHEY, CDR2 SMNVEV (reference sequence). V gave up 5 bases and J gave up 0 bases, with 7 bases separating them. The DNA of the CDR3 is TGTGCCAGCAGTGCCATTACGAACACCGGGGAGCTGTTTTTT. Translated, it gives CASSAITNTGELFF.